The following is a TCR beta chain sequence with its context. These data are taken from a study of blood T cell repertoires in COVID-19. Across the whole study: Both acute and convalescent COVID-19 samples were obtained from the United States, Italy and Spain.

V trimming: 3 bases; J trimming: 4 bases; junction bases outside the gene matches: 10. In germline, CDR1 is LNHDA, CDR2 SQIVND (reference sequence). The CDR3 spans 16 residues. Method: immunoSEQ multiplex PCR; TCRdb's copy keeps in-frame clones and lacks some. The sample consists of 150,000 or so clones, 70% to 90% of them appearing once. The source of this sequence is a woman aged 55 to 70 with COVID-19, enrolled during active disease. This chain connects TRBV19 to TRBJ1-1, with 8 positions matching TRBD1. The sequencing input was peripheral blood. The CDR3 region is CASSMGTTGDGTEAFF. CDR3 nucleotide sequence: TGTGCCAGTAGTATGGGGACGACAGGGGACGGCACTGAAGCTTTCTTT.